This T cell receptor (beta chain) was sequenced in a study of blood T cell repertoires in COVID-19. The wider study: From the United States, Italy and Spain came samples of acute and convalescent COVID-19. The cDNA or gDNA used as material had been derived from T cells, B-cell-depleted T cells, or PBMCs.

Methods used by the authors: The authors estimated nucleated cell counts from reference gene primer amplification. The assay was immunoSEQ multiplex PCR, and TCRdb's table has in-frame clones only and misses some. The V and J calls and clone size are taken from that table; D and trimming were inferred from the DNA. The sample has some 150,000 clones, 75% to 85% seen once. V lost 6 bases, J lost 5 bases, and 5 bases stayed unmatched. Germline V gene lookup returns CDR1 SGHTA and CDR2 FQGNSA. This CDR3 is 14 amino acids long. Material: peripheral blood. This TCR derives from a man aged 60 to 75 with acute or convalescent COVID-19. This rearrangement joins TRBV7-2 to TRBJ2-7, with 12 bases lining up with TRBD1. CDR3 region: CASSRDRGPNEQYF. CDR3 coding DNA: TGTGCCAGCAGTCGGGACAGGGGGCCGAACGAGCAGTACTTC.